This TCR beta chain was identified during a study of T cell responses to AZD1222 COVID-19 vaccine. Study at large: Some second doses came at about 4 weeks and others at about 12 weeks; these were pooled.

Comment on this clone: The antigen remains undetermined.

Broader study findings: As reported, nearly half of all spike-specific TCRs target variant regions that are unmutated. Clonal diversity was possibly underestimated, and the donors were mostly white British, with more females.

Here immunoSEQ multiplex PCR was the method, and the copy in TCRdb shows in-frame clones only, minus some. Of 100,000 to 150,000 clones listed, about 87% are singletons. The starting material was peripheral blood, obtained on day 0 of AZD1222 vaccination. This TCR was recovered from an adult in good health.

CDR3 region: CASSQVGDPYNEQFF. CDR3 bases: TGCGCCAGCAGCCAAGTAGGGGATCCCTACAATGAGCAGTTCTTC. The chain has TRBV4-1 and TRBJ2-1; D perhaps matches TRBD1 (5 bases). V lost 1 base and J lost 2, with 9 bases in between. CDR1 and CDR2 (germline): MGHRA, YSYEKL. CDR3 size: 15 residues.